One and the same sample provided the 30 T cell receptor beta chains below, sequenced in a study of OX40 agonist ivuxolimab in advanced cancers. Here immunoSEQ multiplex PCR was the method, and the copy in TCRdb shows in-frame clones only, minus some. The data contain approximately 90,000 clones, about 89% of them seen just once; the ten biggest clones take up about 4%. Here the sequenced sample was CD4+ or CD8+ T cells sorted from blood, taken in a trial of the OX40 agonist ivuxolimab. The receptors were gathered from an adult with an advanced solid tumor such as melanoma, head and neck, liver or kidney cancer.

V gene TRBV5-7 combines with J gene TRBJ2-7; D is possibly TRBD2 (6 bases). TRBV5-7 is noted as an ORF with a role that remains uncertain. V was shortened by 5 bases and J by 6 bases, with 15 bases between the two germline ends. The CDR3 is 13 amino acids. CDR3 sequence reads: CASRDMGGGEQYF. CDR3 bases: TGTGCCAGCAGGGACATGGGAGGAGGCGAGCAGTACTTC.

Regarding this clone: The same CDR3 arises from other DNA sequences in this sample as well. The V gene is TRBV6-1, the J gene TRBJ2-2, with D hard to call. Germline CDR1 is MNHNS and CDR2 is SASEGT. V shed 6 bases and J shed 6 bases, with 2 bases lying between them. The CDR3 sequence is 10 residues long. CDR3 protein: CASSPGELFF. DNA of the CDR3: TGTGCCAGCAGCCCCGGGGAGCTGTTTTTT.

This clone was recorded a few times. The chain uses TRBV4-1 and TRBJ1-4; D uncertain. V was clipped by 0 bases and J by 7 bases, with 12 bases between them. The germline V gene encodes CDR1 MGHRA and CDR2 YSYEKL. The CDR3 spans 15 residues. CDR3 sequence reads: CASSQEGRGFEKLFF. The CDR3 DNA sequence: TGCGCCAGCAGCCAAGAAGGCCGGGGATTTGAAAAACTGTTTTTT.

The genes are TRBV7-9 and TRBJ2-1, with D perhaps TRBD2 (5 bases). The CDR3 loop spans 13 amino acids. The germline V gene encodes CDR1 SEHNR and CDR2 FQNEAQ (reference sequence). Trimming took 2 bases from V and 9 from J, leaving 11 bases between them. CDR3 sequence reads: CASSLSGIREQFF. CDR3 nucleotide sequence: TGTGCCAGCAGCTTATCCGGGATCCGTGAGCAGTTCTTC. The full variable domain, with the rest looked up from reference TRBV7-9 and TRBJ2-1, is DTGVSQNPRHKITKRGQNVTFRCDPISEHNRLYWYRQTLGQGPEFLTYFQNEAQLEKSRLLSDRFSAERPKGSFSTLEIQRTEQGDSAMYLCASSLSGIREQFFGPGTRLTVL.

The chain employs TRBV18 and TRBJ2-1; TRBD1 is a possible D gene (5 bases). The CDR3 sequence is 12 residues long. V lost 3 bases to trimming and J lost 7 bases, with 7 bases between them. Looked up from germline, CDR1 is KGHSH and CDR2 is LQKENI. The CDR3 DNA reads as TGTGCCAGCTCACCCAGGGTTAATGAGCAGTTCTTC. Translation gives CASSPRVNEQFF.

The genes are TRBV5-6 and TRBJ1-2, with a weak D call TRBD1 (6 bases). Germline V lookup: CDR1 SGHDT, CDR2 YYEEEE. CDR3 length: 16 amino acids. Trimming left V 0 bases short and J 0 bases short, with 12 bases between. CDR3: CASSLGTAGANYGYTF. DNA of the CDR3: TGTGCCAGCAGCTTGGGGACGGCAGGGGCTAACTATGGCTACACCTTC. The full variable domain, with the rest looked up from reference TRBV5-6 and TRBJ1-2, is DAGVTQSPTHLIKTRGQQVTLRCSPKSGHDTVSWYQQALGQGPQFIFQYYEEEERQRGNFPDRFSGHQFPNYSSELNVNALLLGDSALYLCASSLGTAGANYGYTFGSGTRLTVV.

J is TRBJ2-2 and V is TRBV30; the D gene is possibly TRBD1 (6 bases). This CDR3 has 15 amino acids. Trimming removed 5 bases from V and 2 bases from J, with 15 bases in between. Germline CDR1 reads GTSNPN; CDR2 reads SVGIG (reference sequence). CDR3 DNA: TGTGCCTGGCTCGGGCAGGGGCGAAACACCGGGGAGCTGTTTTTT. This sequence encodes CAWLGQGRNTGELFF.

This chain joins TRBV5-1 and TRBJ2-1, with 7 bases matching TRBD2. The V segment lost 7 bases and the J segment 2 bases; nucleotides outside the gene matches: 6. This CDR3 contains 14 residues. CDR1 SGHRS and CDR2 YFSETQ come from the germline V gene. The CDR3 region has the DNA TGCGCCAGCTATAGCGGGTCCGCCTACAATGAGCAGTTCTTC. Protein sequence: CASYSGSAYNEQFF.

V is TRBV2 and J is TRBJ2-5, with D unclear. The CDR3 spans 14 residues. CDR1 is SNHLY and CDR2 is FYNNEI in the germline V gene. The ends were cut back, 0 bases at V and 5 bases at J, with 10 bases in the middle. The CDR3 reads CASSEATAPETQYF. CDR3 nucleotides: TGTGCCAGCAGTGAAGCAACAGCCCCGGAGACCCAGTACTTC.

This sequence joins TRBV27 and TRBJ1-4, with D unresolved. Germline-derived CDR1 and CDR2 are MNHEY and SMNVEV (reference sequence). The CDR3 has 13 amino acids. V was cut by 2 bases and J by 7 bases, with 8 bases left in between. The DNA for the CDR3 is TGTGCCAGCAGTTTACGGGGTTTTGAAAAACTGTTTTTT. Protein sequence: CASSLRGFEKLFF. Looking up the rest from reference TRBV27 and TRBJ1-4 gives the full variable domain: EAQVTQNPRYLITVTGKKLTVTCSQNMNHEYMSWYRQDPGLGLRQIYYSMNVEVTDKGDVPEGYKVSRKEKRNFPLILESPSPNQTSLYFCASSLRGFEKLFFGSGTQLSVL.

The gene calls are TRBV11-2 and TRBJ2-3; D gene uncertain. The CDR3 sequence is 14 residues long. V was clipped by 3 bases and J by 8 bases, with 15 bases between them. Germline V gene data show CDR1 as SGHAT and CDR2 as FQNNGV. The CDR3 nucleotides are TGTGCCAGCAGCTTGAGTGTTAGGGTGGGTACGCAGTATTTT. It codes for CASSLSVRVGTQYF.

This clone was seen a handful of times. The chain uses TRBV29-1 and TRBJ2-3; 7 bases are shared with TRBD2. Germline CDR1 SQVTM, CDR2 ANQGSEA. The trim removed 0 bases at V and 2 bases at J, leaving 5 bases unmatched. This CDR3 has 15 amino acids. This CDR3 is CSVEDSLAVTDTQYF. CDR3 nucleotides: TGCAGCGTTGAAGATTCGCTAGCGGTCACAGATACGCAGTATTTT.

The chain combines TRBV10-1 with TRBJ2-3; 9 bases match TRBD1. V was clipped by 3 bases and J by 9 bases; unmatched bases: 10. The CDR3 runs 15 residues. Germline V gene lookup returns CDR1 WNHNN and CDR2 SYGVQD (reference sequence). CDR3 amino acids: CASSDGTGNGETQYF. The CDR3, as DNA: TGCGCCAGCAGTGATGGGACAGGGAATGGGGAAACGCAGTATTTT.

The V call is TRBV7-2, the J call TRBJ2-1; D is ambiguous. Deletions cut 7 bases from V and 4 bases from J, with 26 bases between. Germline-derived CDR1 and CDR2 are SGHTA and FQGNSA. The CDR3 sequence is 18 residues long. The CDR3 sequence is CASTLWVGLVLGYNEQFF. The CDR3, as DNA: TGTGCCAGCACCCTGTGGGTGGGATTGGTTTTGGGTTACAATGAGCAGTTCTTC.

The rearrangement uses TRBV19 and TRBJ1-5, with D unresolved. Germline values: CDR1 LNHDA, CDR2 SQIVND (reference sequence). The ends were cut back, 4 bases at V and 0 bases at J, with 10 bases in the middle. CDR3 length: 15 residues. In nucleotides, the CDR3 is TGTGCCAGTAGTAGCTTGCACTATAGCAATCAGCCCCAGCATTTT. Translation gives CASSSLHYSNQPQHF.

This chain connects TRBV28 to TRBJ2-1; a possible D gene is TRBD1 (5 bases). The CDR3 loop spans 10 amino acids. CDR1 MDHEN and CDR2 SYDVKM come from the germline V gene. V was clipped by 7 bases and J by 15 bases, with 13 bases between them. CDR3 sequence: CASKGQGTFF. In DNA form, the CDR3 reads TGTGCCAGCAAGGGGCAGGGAACGTTCTTC.

This clone has just one count. The genes are TRBV18 and TRBJ1-6; 7 bases align to TRBD1. Trimming took 0 bases from V and 11 from J; bases not matched to a gene: 7. CDR1 is KGHSH and CDR2 is LQKENI in the germline V gene. CDR3 length equals 15 residues. Here the CDR3 DNA reads TGTGCCAGCTCACCACCGTGGCAGGGGGGGCCACCCCTCCACTTT. This sequence encodes CASSPPWQGGPPLHF.

V usage is TRBV6-6 and J usage is TRBJ1-4; D call uncertain. The V end was cut by 7 bases, the J end by 5 bases, with 17 bases between. This CDR3 is built from 15 residues. Germline assignment: CDR1 MNHNY and CDR2 SVGAGI (reference sequence). This CDR3 reads CASTELTDRNEKLFF. The DNA of the CDR3 is TGTGCCAGCACCGAACTTACGGATAGAAATGAAAAACTGTTTTTT.

The table lists this clone with a few counts. This rearrangement joins TRBV6-5 to TRBJ1-1; a possible D gene is TRBD1 (5 bases). This CDR3 has 15 residues. Looked up from germline, CDR1 is MNHEY and CDR2 is SVGAGI. Trimming stripped 2 bases from V and 0 bases from J, with 10 bases between. The CDR3 sequence is CASSYLDSMNTEAFF. The CDR3 DNA sequence: TGTGCCAGCAGTTACCTCGACAGTATGAACACTGAAGCTTTCTTT.

The chain recombines TRBV19 with TRBJ2-5, with D possibly matching TRBD1 (6 bases). V was pared by 1 base and J by 5 bases, with 14 bases between. CDR1 and CDR2 from the germline V gene are LNHDA and SQIVND (reference sequence). The CDR3 sequence is 15 residues long. CDR3 DNA sequence: TGTGCCAGTAGTATAGGGAACAGGGTTGAGGAGACCCAGTACTTC. It encodes CASSIGNRVEETQYF.

This sequence joins TRBV5-6 and TRBJ1-4; D possibly corresponds to TRBD1 (6 bases). The CDR3 covers 14 residues. Germline lookup yields CDR1 SGHDT and CDR2 YYEEEE. The germline V and J ends were trimmed by 4 bases and 3 bases, with 10 bases remaining between them. As DNA, the CDR3 is TGTGCCAGCAGCCCCGACAGGTCTAATGAAAAACTGTTTTTT. It is translated as CASSPDRSNEKLFF.

The rearrangement uses TRBV5-4 and TRBJ2-3, with a possible D match to TRBD2 (6 bases). The CDR3 length is 13 residues. From germline, CDR1 is SGHNT and CDR2 YYREEE (reference sequence). V dropped 0 bases and J dropped 13 bases, with 15 bases sitting between them. The CDR3, as DNA: TGTGCCAGCAGCTTGGCCTGGGGGGACGAAAAGTATTTT. Residues: CASSLAWGDEKYF.

This clone has only one observation. J is TRBJ2-5 and V is TRBV4-1; D gene uncertain. Germline CDR1 reads MGHRA; CDR2 reads YSYEKL. The CDR3 has 14 residues. The V end was cut by 0 bases, the J end by 11 bases, with 16 bases between. The CDR3 protein is CASSQDLSQSVQYF. For the CDR3, the DNA is TGCGCCAGCAGCCAAGATCTAAGCCAGTCCGTGCAGTACTTC.

The CDR3 sequence is CASSRQVNEKLFF. In DNA form, the CDR3 reads TGCGCCAGCAGCAGGCAGGTTAATGAAAAACTGTTTTTT. V and J are TRBV5-1 and TRBJ1-4; D remains ambiguous. Germline V CDR1 and CDR2: SGHRS, YFSETQ. Trimming left V 4 bases short and J 4 bases short, with 8 bases between. The CDR3 consists of 13 residues.

V and J are TRBV5-1 and TRBJ1-3; 7 positions agree with TRBD1. Germline CDR1 is SGHRS and CDR2 is YFSETQ. This CDR3 is built from 14 residues. V lost 4 bases, J lost 8 bases, and 9 bases stayed unmatched. CDR3: CASSQTGAGDTIYF. As DNA, the CDR3 is TGCGCCAGCAGCCAAACAGGGGCCGGAGACACCATATATTTT.

V and J are TRBV5-1 and TRBJ2-1; 7 bases fit TRBD2. Unmatched junction bases numbered 11, after V lost 6 bases and J lost 8 bases. CDR1 and CDR2 (germline): SGHRS, YFSETQ. CDR3 length: 14 amino acids. The CDR3 protein is CASTGRAQFDEQFF. In nucleotides, the CDR3 is TGCGCCAGCACGGGGAGGGCCCAGTTTGATGAGCAGTTCTTC.

The chain recombines TRBV28 with TRBJ2-4; TRBD1 matches 7 bases. The CDR3 loop spans 17 amino acids. The ends lost 7 bases at V and 0 bases at J; junction bases unmatched: 12. Germline CDR1 and CDR2: MDHEN and SYDVKM. CDR3 DNA sequence: TGTGCCAGCAATCCTGTTCCGGGACAGCTAGCCAAAAACATTCAGTACTTC. Amino acids: CASNPVPGQLAKNIQYF.

This clone has a single count. This sequence joins TRBV5-4 and TRBJ1-3; D may be TRBD1 (5 bases). The germline V gene has CDR1 SGHNT and CDR2 YYREEE (reference sequence). The V gene lost 2 bases and the J gene lost 2 bases, with 8 bases spanning the gap. The CDR3 spans 14 residues. The CDR3 DNA sequence: TGTGCCAGCAGCTTAGTAGGGGCTGGAAACACCATATATTTT. Translating it yields CASSLVGAGNTIYF. Drawing the rest from reference TRBV5-4 and TRBJ1-3, the complete variable domain is ETGVTQSPTHLIKTRGQQVTLRCSSQSGHNTVSWYQQALGQGPQFIFQYYREEENGRGNFPPRFSGLQFPNYSSELNVNALELDDSALYLCASSLVGAGNTIYFGEGSWLTVV.

This rearrangement joins TRBV15 to TRBJ2-3, with a weak D call TRBD1 (5 bases). Trimming removed 0 bases at V and 0 bases at J, with 10 bases between. The CDR3 length is 16 residues. Germline V gene sequence: CDR1 LNHNV, CDR2 YYDKDF (reference sequence). The CDR3 DNA sequence: TGTGCCACCAGCAGAGATAGGGGTTTCAGCACAGATACGCAGTATTTT. It is translated as CATSRDRGFSTDTQYF.

This chain uses TRBV18 with TRBJ2-3; 8 bases fit TRBD1. V trimming: 6 bases; J trimming: 1 base; junction bases outside the gene matches: 3. The germline gives CDR1 KGHSH, CDR2 LQKENI. The CDR3 has 14 residues. CDR3 sequence reads: CASSLTGGTDTQYF. CDR3 DNA sequence: TGTGCCAGCTCGCTGACAGGGGGCACAGATACGCAGTATTTT.